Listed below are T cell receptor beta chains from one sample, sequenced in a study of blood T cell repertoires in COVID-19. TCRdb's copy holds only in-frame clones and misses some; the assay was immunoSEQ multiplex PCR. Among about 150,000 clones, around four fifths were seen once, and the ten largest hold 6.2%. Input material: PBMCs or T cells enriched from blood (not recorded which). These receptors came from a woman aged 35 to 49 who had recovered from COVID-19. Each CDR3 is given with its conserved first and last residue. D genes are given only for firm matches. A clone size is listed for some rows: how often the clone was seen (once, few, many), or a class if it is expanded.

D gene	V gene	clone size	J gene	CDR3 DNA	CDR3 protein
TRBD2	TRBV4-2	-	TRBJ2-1	TGTGCCAGCAGCCAACGTAGCGGGGGCGACGAGAATAAACAGTTCTTC	CASSQRSGGDENKQFF
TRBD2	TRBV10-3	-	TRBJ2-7	TGTGCCATCAGTGATGGTGGACTAGCACGCGAGCAGTACTTC	CAISDGGLAREQYF
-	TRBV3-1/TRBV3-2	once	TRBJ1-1	TGTGCCAGCAGCCCTGACTCGGGTAGGACTGAAGCTTTCTTT	CASSPDSGRTEAFF
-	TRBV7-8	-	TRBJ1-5	TGTGCCAGCAGCTTAAACATCAATCAGCCCCAGCATTTT	CASSLNINQPQHF
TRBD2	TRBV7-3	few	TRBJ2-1	TGTGCCAGCAGCTACGGACTAGCGGGAGGAAAGATCAATGAGCAGTTCTTC	CASSYGLAGGKINEQFF
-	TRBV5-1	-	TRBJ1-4	TGCGCCAGCAGCTCGAACCCCGGACAGAATGAAAAACTGTTTTTT	CASSSNPGQNEKLFF
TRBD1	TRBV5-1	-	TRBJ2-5	TGCGCCAGCAGCTTGGAAGGGACAGGGGAAGAGACCCAGTACTTC	CASSLEGTGEETQYF
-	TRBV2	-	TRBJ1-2	TGTGCCAGCGGACCGCCGGGGGTTGGCTACACCTTC	CASGPPGVGYTF
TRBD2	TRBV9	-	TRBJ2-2	TGTGCCAGCAGCGTAGGCTCTAGCGGGGGGCACACCGGGGAGCTGTTTTTT	CASSVGSSGGHTGELFF
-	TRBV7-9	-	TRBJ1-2	TGTGCCAGCAGCTTAGGTGAGGACTACACCTTC	CASSLGEDYTF
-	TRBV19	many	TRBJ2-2	TGTGCCAGTGCCACTTCGAGGAACACCGGGGAGCTGTTTTTT	CASATSRNTGELFF
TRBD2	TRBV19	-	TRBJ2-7	TGTGCCAGTAGGACTAGCGTAAACTCCTACGAGCAGTACTTC	CASRTSVNSYEQYF
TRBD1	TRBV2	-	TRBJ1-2	TGTGCCAGCAGTGCCGCGCAGGGGGCGCGGGGCTACACCTTC	CASSAAQGARGYTF
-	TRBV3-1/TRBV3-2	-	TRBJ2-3	TGTGCCAGCAGCCAAGATTGGGCTACCACAGATACGCAGTATTTT	CASSQDWATTDTQYF
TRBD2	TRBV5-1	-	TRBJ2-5	TGCGCCAGCAGCCCCCGGGGGAGCGGGGGTGGAGAGACCCAGTACTTC	CASSPRGSGGGETQYF
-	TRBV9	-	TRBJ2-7	TGTGCCAGCAGCGTAGGCGGGTCGTACGAGCAGTACTTC	CASSVGGSYEQYF
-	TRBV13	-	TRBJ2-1	TGTGCCAGCAGCCTAGGAGCGGCCCCCCGGGAGCAGTTCTTC	CASSLGAAPREQFF
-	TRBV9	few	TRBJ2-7	TGTGCCAGCAGCCCAAGGGGCGACGGGGGCGAGCAGTACTTC	CASSPRGDGGEQYF
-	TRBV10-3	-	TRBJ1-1	TGTGCCATCAGTGTGCTAGGACAGGAAGCTTTCTTT	CAISVLGQEAFF
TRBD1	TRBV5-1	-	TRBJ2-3	TGCGCCAGCAGGACAGGGGGCACAGATACGCAGTATTTT	CASRTGGTDTQYF
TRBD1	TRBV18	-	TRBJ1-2	TGTGCCAGCTCACCAGAAGGGACAGGGGAAAGACAGTTCTATGGCTACACCTTC	CASSPEGTGERQFYGYTF
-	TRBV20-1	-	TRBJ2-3	TGCAGTGCCCGTCGCACAGATACGCAGTATTTT	CSARRTDTQYF
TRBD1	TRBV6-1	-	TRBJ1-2	TGTGCCAGCAGTGACGCATGGGACAGGGGGTACTACACCTTC	CASSDAWDRGYYTF
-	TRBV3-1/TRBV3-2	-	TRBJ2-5	TGTGCCAGCAGCCAAGAACCTGACTACGGGGAGACCCAGTACTTC	CASSQEPDYGETQYF
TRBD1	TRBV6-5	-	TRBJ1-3	TGTGCCAGCAGATCCGACAGGGGGCCCGGAAACACCATATATTTT	CASRSDRGPGNTIYF
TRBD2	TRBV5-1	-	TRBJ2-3	TGCGCCAGCAGCAGTCGGACTAGCGGATTCACAGATACGCAGTATTTT	CASSSRTSGFTDTQYF
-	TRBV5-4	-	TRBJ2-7	TGTGCCAGCAGCCACCGGGAATCCTACGAGCAGTACTTC	CASSHRESYEQYF
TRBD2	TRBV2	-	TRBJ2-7	TGTGCCAGCAGTGGACTAGCGGGAAGGTACGAGCAGTACTTC	CASSGLAGRYEQYF
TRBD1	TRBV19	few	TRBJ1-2	TGTGCCAGTAGTATTTTAGCCCGGGACAGGGTCTATGGCTACACCTTC	CASSILARDRVYGYTF
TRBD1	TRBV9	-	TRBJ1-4	TGTGCCAGCAGCCTGGGGACAGGGGGGAATGAAAAACTGTTTTTT	CASSLGTGGNEKLFF
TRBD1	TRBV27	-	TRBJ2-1	TGTGCCAGCACCCTGGGACAGGGCTCCTACAATGAGCAGTTCTTC	CASTLGQGSYNEQFF
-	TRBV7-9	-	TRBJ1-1	TGTGCCAGCAGTCCCTCGGGGTGGGGGGAGCTGAACACTGAAGCTTTCTTT	CASSPSGWGELNTEAFF
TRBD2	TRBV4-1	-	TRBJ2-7	TGCGCCAGCAGCCAAGTAGCGGGAGAACGCCACGAGCAGTACTTC	CASSQVAGERHEQYF
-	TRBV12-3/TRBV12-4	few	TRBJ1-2	TGTGCCAGCAGTTTAGAGGAAATGGAGGGCTACACCTTC	CASSLEEMEGYTF
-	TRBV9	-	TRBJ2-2	TGTGCCAGCAGCGACTCCACGAACACCGGGGAGCTGTTTTTT	CASSDSTNTGELFF
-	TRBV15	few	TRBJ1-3	TGTGCCACCAGCAGAGATCGACAGGCCGGAAACACCATATATTTT	CATSRDRQAGNTIYF
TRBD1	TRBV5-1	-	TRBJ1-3	TGCGCCAGCAGCTTGGGGCTGACAGGGATCTCCGACACCATATATTTT	CASSLGLTGISDTIYF
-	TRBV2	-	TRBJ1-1	TGTGCCAGCAGCCCCCCTGCTGAAGCTTTCTTT	CASSPPAEAFF
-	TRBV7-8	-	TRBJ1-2	TGTGCCAGCAGCTTACTCGGACAAGGGGAAGCCTTC	CASSLLGQGEAF
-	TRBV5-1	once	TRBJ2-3	TGCGCCAGCAGCTCGAGCGGTGACCAGAGATTAGATACGCAGTATTTT	CASSSSGDQRLDTQYF
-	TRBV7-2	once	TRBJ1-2	TGTGCCAGCAGCTTGGACAGCTCTGGCTACACCTTC	CASSLDSSGYTF
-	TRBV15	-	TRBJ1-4	TGTGCCACCAGCAGGACATATAATGAAAAACTGTTTTTT	CATSRTYNEKLFF
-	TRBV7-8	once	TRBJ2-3	TGTGCCAGCAGCCCAAACGGGGGGCCTAGGGATACGCAGTATTTT	CASSPNGGPRDTQYF
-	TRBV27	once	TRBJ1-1	TGTGCCAGCAACCGGCTGGGGGGTGTCACTGAAGCTTTCTTT	CASNRLGGVTEAFF
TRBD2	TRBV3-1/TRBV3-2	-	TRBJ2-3	TGTGCCAGCAGCACCCGGGACTACCCAGATACGCAGTATTTT	CASSTRDYPDTQYF
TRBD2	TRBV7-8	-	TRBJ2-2	TGTGCCAGCAGCTTAGACGTGACTAGCGGGAGGGCCACCTCTAACACCGGGGAGCTGTTTTTT	CASSLDVTSGRATSNTGELFF
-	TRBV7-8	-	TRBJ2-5	TGTGCCAGCAGCCCCACCGGGGTTAGACAAGTTGGAGAGACCCAGTACTTC	CASSPTGVRQVGETQYF
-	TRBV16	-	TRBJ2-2	TGTGCCAGCAGCCAAGAGTTTCAGGCAACCGGGGAGCTGTTTTTT	CASSQEFQATGELFF
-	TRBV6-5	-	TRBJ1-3	TGTGCCAGCAGTTATGCCAGGCTAACCCTCTTT	CASSYARLTLF
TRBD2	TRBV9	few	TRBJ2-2	TGTGCCAGCAGCCCGGGGACTAGCGGGGGGGCCAACACCGGGGAGCTGTTTTTT	CASSPGTSGGANTGELFF
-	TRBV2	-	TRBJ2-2	TGTGCCAGCAGTGAGGCCGGGGAGGACACCGGGGAGCTGTTTTTT	CASSEAGEDTGELFF
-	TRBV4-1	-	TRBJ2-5	TGCGCCAGCAGCCAATCCGGGTCCGTAAAAGAGACCCAGTACTTC	CASSQSGSVKETQYF
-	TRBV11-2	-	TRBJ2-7	TGTGCCAGCAGCCCTCTTAGCGGCTCCTACGAGCAGTACTTC	CASSPLSGSYEQYF
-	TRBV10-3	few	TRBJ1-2	TGTGCCATCAGTGAAGGGGGGGACTTCAAGCCTGGCTACACCTTC	CAISEGGDFKPGYTF
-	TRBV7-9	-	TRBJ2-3	TGTGCCAGCAGCTTTCTTGGCGGGAGCACAGATACGCAGTATTTT	CASSFLGGSTDTQYF
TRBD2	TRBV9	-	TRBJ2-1	TGTGCCAGCACCAACGGACTAGCGGGAACCAGCTCCTACAATGAGCAGTTCTTC	CASTNGLAGTSSYNEQFF
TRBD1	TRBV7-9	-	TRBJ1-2	TGTGCCAGCAGCTTAGATAACAGGGGGCTTAACTATGGCTACACCTTC	CASSLDNRGLNYGYTF
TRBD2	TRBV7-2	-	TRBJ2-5	TGTGCCAGCACCCTAGCGGGGGGTTGGGAGACCCAGTACTTC	CASTLAGGWETQYF
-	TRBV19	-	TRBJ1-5	TGTGCCAGTAGTATAGAGACAGACGAGCTACCATATAGCAATCAGCCCCAGCATTTT	CASSIETDELPYSNQPQHF